The 22 T cell receptor beta chains reported below all come from one sample, sequenced in a study of memory CD4+ T cells and cytomegalovirus serostatus. Generated by immunoSEQ multiplex PCR, the TCRdb table keeps only in-frame clones and is missing some. The sample records about 75,000 clones, approximately 78% being singletons. The sort gate was single viable CD3+CD4+CD8-CD45RO+ cells for memory CD4+ T cells. Sample: memory CD4+ T cells from blood. The receptors were sampled from an adult in good health and CMV-seropositive.

The V and J genes are TRBV6-1 and TRBJ1-1; TRBD1 might be the D (6 bases). Germline values: CDR1 MNHNS, CDR2 SASEGT. Trimming shortened V by 4 bases and J by 3 bases, and 18 bases separated the two germline ends. The CDR3 length is 16 residues. The CDR3, as DNA: TGTGCCAGCAGTGGAAGGGGGGCGCGGTACGACACTGAAGCTTTCTTT. Translation gives CASSGRGARYDTEAFF.

The chain joins TRBV30 to TRBJ1-1; D is unresolved. V was trimmed by 0 bases and J by 4 bases, leaving 15 bases between them. The CDR3 extends over 15 amino acids. Germline lookup yields CDR1 GTSNPN and CDR2 SVGIG (reference sequence). The CDR3 sequence is CAWSVSTQAGTEAFF. In DNA form, the CDR3 reads TGTGCCTGGAGTGTATCAACGCAGGCGGGCACTGAAGCTTTCTTT.

V usage is TRBV15 and J usage is TRBJ1-5, with 9 bases that match TRBD1. This CDR3 has 18 amino acids. V lost 6 bases and J lost 3; bases outside the gene matches: 15. Germline CDR1 reads LNHNV; CDR2 reads YYDKDF (reference sequence). CDR3 bases: TGTGCCACCAGGTACGCCCCCGGGACAGGGTCAATCAATCAGCCCCAGCATTTT. Translating gives CATRYAPGTGSINQPQHF. The full variable domain, completed using reference TRBV15 and TRBJ1-5, is DAMVIQNPRYQVTQFGKPVTLSCSQTLNHNVMYWYQQKSSQAPKLLFHYYDKDFNNEADTPDNFQSRRPNTSFCFLDIRSPGLGDTAMYLCATRYAPGTGSINQPQHFGDGTRLSIL.

This rearrangement joins TRBV9 to TRBJ1-6, with a weak D call TRBD1 (5 bases). This CDR3 region has 14 residues. CDR1 is SGDLS, CDR2 YYNGEE, per germline. Trimming took off 0 bases at V and 10 bases at J, with 11 bases between the two ends. The CDR3 protein is CASSVATEPSPLHF. The CDR3 region has the DNA TGTGCCAGCAGCGTAGCGACAGAACCCTCACCCCTCCACTTT.

The CDR3 loop reads CASSTPHPNYGYTF. The CDR3 DNA reads as TGTGCCAGTAGTACTCCCCATCCTAACTATGGCTACACCTTC. The chain has TRBV19 and TRBJ1-2; no firm D call. The CDR3 spans 14 residues. Germline V gene sequence: CDR1 LNHDA, CDR2 SQIVND (reference sequence). With 4 bases removed from V and 0 bases from J, the gap between germline ends came to 9 bases.

The genes are TRBV18 and TRBJ1-4, with D tentatively TRBD1 (5 bases). CDR1 and CDR2 (germline): KGHSH, LQKENI. V was shortened by 5 bases and J by 8 bases, with 21 bases between the two germline ends. The CDR3 is made up of 16 amino acids. The CDR3 DNA sequence: TGTGCCAGCTCATGGGGACCATTGCAGACTAGGGAAAAACTGTTTTTT. Protein sequence: CASSWGPLQTREKLFF.

CDR3 sequence reads: CAFSPGDTQYF. The CDR3 DNA follows: TGTGCCTTTTCCCCCGGCGATACGCAGTATTTT. The V call is TRBV30, the J call TRBJ2-3; D gene unclear. V was cut by 7 bases and J by 6 bases, with 11 bases left in between. The germline V gene has CDR1 GTSNPN and CDR2 SVGIG (reference sequence). This CDR3 is 11 amino acids long.

The chain employs TRBV30 and TRBJ2-3; 8 positions match TRBD2. The CDR3 runs to 15 residues. CDR1 and CDR2 (germline): GTSNPN, SVGIG (reference sequence). The J segment lost 1 base and the V segment lost 5 bases, leaving 8 bases of the junction unmatched. The CDR3 coding sequence is TGTGCCTGGGGGCTCGCACTAGCGGGCACAGATACGCAGTATTTT. Translated, it gives CAWGLALAGTDTQYF.

This chain uses TRBV19 with TRBJ1-1; 7 nucleotides line up with TRBD1. Trimming cost V 3 bases and J 5 bases; bases outside gene matches: 15. The CDR3 loop spans 17 amino acids. Germline assignment: CDR1 LNHDA and CDR2 SQIVND (reference sequence). The DNA of the CDR3 is TGTGCCAGTAGTATGCTCCCGGACAGGTCGGCTAGGACTGAAGCTTTCTTT. It yields the protein CASSMLPDRSARTEAFF. The variable domain in full, completed from reference TRBV19 and TRBJ1-1, reads DGGITQSPKYLFRKEGQNVTLSCEQNLNHDAMYWYRQDPGQGLRLIYYSQIVNDFQKGDIAEGYSVSREKKESFPLTVTSAQKNPTAFYLCASSMLPDRSARTEAFFGQGTRLTVV.

The chain joins TRBV9 to TRBJ2-3; the D gene is possibly TRBD2 (6 bases). V shed 0 bases and J shed 5 bases, with 16 bases lying between them. Germline loops: CDR1 SGDLS, CDR2 YYNGEE. The CDR3 length is 16 residues. The CDR3 sequence is CASSVGIGGGLDTQYF. In DNA form, the CDR3 reads TGTGCCAGCAGCGTAGGTATAGGCGGAGGGTTAGATACGCAGTATTTT.

This clone has only a few counts. This rearrangement joins TRBV19 to TRBJ1-2; 8 positions match TRBD1. Looked up from germline, CDR1 is LNHDA and CDR2 is SQIVND (reference sequence). With 4 bases clipped from V and 3 bases from J, the junction kept 13 bases outside the gene matches. The CDR3 covers 17 residues. The CDR3 bases are TGTGCCAGTAGTACTACGGGGGTTGGACAGGGATACTATGGCTACACCTTC. This gives the protein CASSTTGVGQGYYGYTF.

The rearrangement uses TRBV19 and TRBJ1-3, with 7 bases aligning to TRBD1. The CDR3 is 10 amino acids. CDR1 is LNHDA, CDR2 SQIVND, per germline (reference sequence). With V trimmed by 8 bases and J by 16 bases, 8 bases remained unmatched. CDR3 sequence reads: CASERGRWYF. In DNA, the CDR3 is TGTGCCAGTGAAAGGGGGCGGTGGTATTTT.

This chain joins TRBV5-8 and TRBJ2-1; D might be TRBD2 (6 bases). CDR1 is SGHTS and CDR2 is YDEGEE in the germline V gene. The CDR3 sequence is 13 residues long. Trimming took 4 bases from V and 6 from J, leaving 11 bases between them. In DNA, the CDR3 is TGTGCCAGCAGCCGGGACTCGGCCAATGAGCAGTTCTTC. Translated: CASSRDSANEQFF.

The V call is TRBV28, the J call TRBJ2-5; 13 bases line up with TRBD2. Germline CDR1 is MDHEN and CDR2 is SYDVKM. J lost 4 bases, V lost 4 bases, and 9 bases had no gene match. This CDR3 has 17 residues. CDR3 DNA: TGTGCCAGCAGTTCGGGGGCGGGACTAGCGGGGATAGAGACCCAGTACTTC. Translation gives CASSSGAGLAGIETQYF. Complete variable domain (other parts from reference TRBV28 and TRBJ2-5): DVKVTQSSRYLVKRTGEKVFLECVQDMDHENMFWYRQDPGLGLRLIYFSYDVKMKEKGDIPEGYSVSREKKERFSLILESASTNQTSMYLCASSSGAGLAGIETQYFGPGTRLLVL.

The chain links TRBV18 to TRBJ1-5, with 8 bases identical to TRBD1. The germline V gene encodes CDR1 KGHSH and CDR2 LQKENI. The CDR3 is 14 amino acids. Trimming removed 2 bases from V and 7 bases from J; junction bases left unmatched: 4. The CDR3 DNA is TGTGCCAGCTCACCAATCGGACAGGGACAGCCCCAGCATTTT. Encoded protein: CASSPIGQGQPQHF.

The V call is TRBV30, the J call TRBJ1-1, with D perhaps TRBD1 (5 bases). Deletions cut 6 bases from V and 1 base from J, with 12 bases between. CDR3 size: 13 residues. CDR1 and CDR2 (germline): GTSNPN, SVGIG (reference sequence). In DNA form, the CDR3 reads TGTGCCTGTTCGACAGCTAAGAACACTGAAGCTTTCTTT. Translated: CACSTAKNTEAFF.

The chain employs TRBV27 and TRBJ2-3; 13 bases are shared with TRBD2. CDR1 is MNHEY, CDR2 SMNVEV, per germline (reference sequence). V shed 6 bases, J shed 4 bases, and the junction held 4 bases outside the gene matches. The length of the CDR3 is 15 residues. CDR3 sequence reads: CASSLLAGGADTQYF. Written as DNA, the CDR3 is TGTGCCAGCAGCCTACTAGCGGGGGGGGCAGATACGCAGTATTTT.

The J gene is TRBJ2-5, the V gene TRBV13; 9 bases line up with TRBD2. Per germline, CDR1 PRHDT and CDR2 FYEKMQ (reference sequence). The CDR3 is 15 residues long. V shed 2 bases and J 1 base; nucleotides not matched to a gene: 2. The CDR3 DNA is TGTGCCAGCAGCTTAAAAGCGGGGGGCCAAGAGACCCAGTACTTC. It is translated as CASSLKAGGQETQYF.

This clone was found a few times. The chain has TRBV5-6 and TRBJ1-2, with D perhaps TRBD1 (5 bases). Germline lookup yields CDR1 SGHDT and CDR2 YYEEEE. V lost 7 bases to trimming and J lost 7 bases, with 11 bases between them. This CDR3 has 11 amino acids. In DNA form, the CDR3 reads TGTGCCAGCGGGGCCCGGCTTGGCTACACCTTC. Its protein product is CASGARLGYTF.

The chain joins TRBV5-1 to TRBJ1-3; D unresolved. The V and J ends lost 0 bases and 0 bases respectively, with 13 bases between them. The germline V gene has CDR1 SGHRS and CDR2 YFSETQ. The CDR3 consists of 17 residues. CDR3 coding DNA: TGCGCCAGCAGCTTGGGGGGTCTGGTGAGCTCTGGAAACACCATATATTTT. Translated: CASSLGGLVSSGNTIYF.

The sample holds one count of this clone. The chain has TRBV7-2 and TRBJ1-5; the D is unclear. Trimming shortened V by 0 bases and J by 3 bases, and 6 bases separated the two germline ends. Germline assignment: CDR1 SGHTA and CDR2 FQGNSA. The CDR3 has 14 amino acids. The CDR3 sequence: CASSLAPDNQPQHF. CDR3 bases: TGTGCCAGCAGCTTAGCTCCAGACAATCAGCCCCAGCATTTT.

This rearrangement joins TRBV5-1 to TRBJ2-2; tentative D call: TRBD1 (5 bases). V was clipped by 6 bases and J by 5 bases, with 11 bases between them. This CDR3 region has 13 residues. Germline V gene data show CDR1 as SGHRS and CDR2 as YFSETQ. The DNA of the CDR3 is TGCGCCAGCAATTTAGGGGAAACCGGGGAGCTGTTTTTT. This encodes CASNLGETGELFF.